This T cell receptor beta chain emerged from a study of control samples from healthy donors and cancer patients. The ends were cut back, 3 bases at V and 8 bases at J, with 25 bases in the middle. The CDR3 consists of 17 residues. Germline V gives CDR1 LNHDA, CDR2 SQIVND (reference sequence). Sequencing was performed with immunoSEQ multiplex PCR; in TCRdb, only in-frame clones are kept and a portion is missing. The sample shows about 110,000 clones, approximately 84% of them seen only once. The source is a man between 18 and 29 years old in good health. The sample consisted of blood. The rearrangement uses TRBV19 and TRBJ1-2; possibly TRBD1 for D (6 bases). This CDR3 reads CASSIRSFMDSAAGYTF. CDR3 DNA: TGTGCCAGTAGTATTCGATCTTTTATGGACAGCGCGGCCGGCTACACCTTC.